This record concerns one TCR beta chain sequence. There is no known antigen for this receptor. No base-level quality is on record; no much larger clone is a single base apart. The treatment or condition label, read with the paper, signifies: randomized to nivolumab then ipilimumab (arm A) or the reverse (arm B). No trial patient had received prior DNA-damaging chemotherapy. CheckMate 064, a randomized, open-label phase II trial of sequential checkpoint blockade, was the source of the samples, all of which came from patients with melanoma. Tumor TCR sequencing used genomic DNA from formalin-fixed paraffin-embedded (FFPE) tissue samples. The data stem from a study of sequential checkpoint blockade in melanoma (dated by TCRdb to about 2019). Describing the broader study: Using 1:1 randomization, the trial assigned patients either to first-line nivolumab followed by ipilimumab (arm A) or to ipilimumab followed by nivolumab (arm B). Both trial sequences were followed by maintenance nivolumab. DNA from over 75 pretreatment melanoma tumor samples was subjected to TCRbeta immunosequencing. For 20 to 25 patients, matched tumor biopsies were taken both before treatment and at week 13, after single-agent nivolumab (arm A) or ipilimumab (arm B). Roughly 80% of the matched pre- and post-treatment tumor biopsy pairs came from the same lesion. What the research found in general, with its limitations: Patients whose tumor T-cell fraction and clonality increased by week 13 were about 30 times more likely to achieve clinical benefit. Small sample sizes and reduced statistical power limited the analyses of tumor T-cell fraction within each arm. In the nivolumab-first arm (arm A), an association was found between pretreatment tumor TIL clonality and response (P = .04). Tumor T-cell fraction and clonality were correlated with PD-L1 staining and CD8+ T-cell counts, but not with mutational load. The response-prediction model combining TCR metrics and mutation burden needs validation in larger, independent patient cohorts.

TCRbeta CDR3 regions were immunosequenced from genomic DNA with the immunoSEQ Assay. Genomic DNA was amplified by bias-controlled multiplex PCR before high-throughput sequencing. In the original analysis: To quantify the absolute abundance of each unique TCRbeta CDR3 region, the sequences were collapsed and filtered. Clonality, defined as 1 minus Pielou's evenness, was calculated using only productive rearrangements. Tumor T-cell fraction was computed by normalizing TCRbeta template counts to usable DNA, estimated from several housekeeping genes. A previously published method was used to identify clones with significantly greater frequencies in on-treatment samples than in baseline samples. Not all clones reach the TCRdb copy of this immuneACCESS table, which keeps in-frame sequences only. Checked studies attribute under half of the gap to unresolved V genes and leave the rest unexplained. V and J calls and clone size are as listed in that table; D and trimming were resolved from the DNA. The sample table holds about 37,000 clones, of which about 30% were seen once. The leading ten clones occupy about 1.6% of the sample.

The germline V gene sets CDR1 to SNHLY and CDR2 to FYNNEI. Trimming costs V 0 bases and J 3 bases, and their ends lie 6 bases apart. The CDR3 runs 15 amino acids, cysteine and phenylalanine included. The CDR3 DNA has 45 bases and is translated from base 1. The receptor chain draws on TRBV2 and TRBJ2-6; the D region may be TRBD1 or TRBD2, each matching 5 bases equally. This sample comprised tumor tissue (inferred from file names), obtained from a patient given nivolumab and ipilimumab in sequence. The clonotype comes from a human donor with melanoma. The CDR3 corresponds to CASSEARGGANVLTF. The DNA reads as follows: TGTGCCAGCAGTGAAGCGAGGGGTGGGGCCAACGTCCTGACTTTC.